The rows below give T cell receptor beta chains drawn from one sample of a study of PD-L1 blockade in urothelial cancer. TCRdb's copy holds only in-frame clones and misses some; the assay was immunoSEQ multiplex PCR. The sample yields 50,000 or so clones, 77% seen once. The specimen comprised PBMCs, sampled around atezolizumab (anti-PD-L1) treatment. The receptors were gathered from a man between 65 and 85 years old with urothelial cancer. The conserved cysteine and the conserved F or W are not part of the CDR3 here. Each record gives: V gene, J gene, CDR3 protein.

TRBV7-3,TRBJ2-5,ASSWAAGETQY
TRBV7-9,TRBJ1-2,ASSPREDDYTNYGYT
TRBV7-2,TRBJ2-5,ASSLGRGGPFYETQY
TRBV7-9,TRBJ1-6,ASSPTLRGSPLH
TRBV9,TRBJ2-2,ASSVVAETGSGELF
TRBV18,TRBJ2-1,ASSSTSGIEQF
TRBV19,TRBJ2-7,ASPLGTAEQY
TRBV4-3,TRBJ2-3,ASSLETGRFTDTQY
TRBV28,TRBJ2-1,ASSSYARASGGAGDEQF
TRBV27,TRBJ2-2,ASSLPDRENTGELF
TRBV11-3,TRBJ1-1,ASSLSPNRGEAF
TRBV15,TRBJ1-1,ATSSRAGPREAF
TRBV6-1,TRBJ2-3,ASISWRAPADTQY
TRBV6-1,TRBJ2-7,ASSEGTGGIYEQY
TRBV29-1,TRBJ1-1,SGKQNTEAF
TRBV6-5,TRBJ1-6,ASSPLRWNSPLH
TRBV6-4,TRBJ2-7,ASSLLNSDRGRYSEQY
TRBV14,TRBJ2-5,ASSQDRGLAGERETQY
TRBV5-1,TRBJ2-3,ASSSSGSTDTQY
TRBV5-6,TRBJ2-5,ASSSRDRVAGTQY
TRBV4-2,TRBJ2-1,ASSQGGGRAGDEQF
TRBV2,TRBJ2-3,ASSPLAGGTDTQY
TRBV11-3,TRBJ1-1,ASSWGQQNTEAF
TRBV2,TRBJ2-1,ASSLGLAGVDEQF
TRBV6-5,TRBJ1-2,ASSLRGGHYGYT
TRBV28,TRBJ2-7,ASKAAGQGAHEQY
TRBV19,TRBJ2-2,ASSRTGGESGELF
TRBV10-3,TRBJ1-4,AISEGRGGEKLF